The present TCR beta chain was sequenced within a study of blood T cell repertoires in COVID-19. On the study more broadly: Sites across the United States, Italy and Spain contributed samples from acute and convalescent COVID-19.

In the original workflow: How many nucleated cells were present was estimated from reference gene primer amplification. Only in-frame clones appear in the TCRdb table, and some are missing; sequencing was by immunoSEQ multiplex PCR. V and J calls and clone size are given by that table; D and trimming were obtained from the DNA. The sample has 90,000 to 110,000 clones; around four fifths are singletons. The ends were cut back, 6 bases at V and 2 bases at J, with 16 bases in the middle. CDR1 is MDHEN and CDR2 is SYDVKM in the germline V gene. This CDR3 has 15 residues. The specimen was peripheral blood. The sequence came from a woman aged 55-69 years with acute or convalescent COVID-19. The rearrangement links TRBV28 to TRBJ1-1; unclear D gene. In DNA form, the CDR3 reads TGTGCCAGCAGCTCCCCGAGACACTTCAACACTGAAGCTTTCTTT. Translation: CASSSPRHFNTEAFF.